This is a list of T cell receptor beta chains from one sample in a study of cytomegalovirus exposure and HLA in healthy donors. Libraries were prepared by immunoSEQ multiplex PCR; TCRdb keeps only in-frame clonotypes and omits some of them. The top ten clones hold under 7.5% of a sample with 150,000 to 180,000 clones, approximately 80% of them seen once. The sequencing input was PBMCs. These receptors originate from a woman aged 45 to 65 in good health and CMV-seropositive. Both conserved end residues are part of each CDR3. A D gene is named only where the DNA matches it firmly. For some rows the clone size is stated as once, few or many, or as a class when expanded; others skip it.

TGTGCCAGCAGCTTGGACACCTACACTGAAGCTTTCTTT	CASSLDTYTEAFF	TRBV5-6	TRBJ1-1	-	-
TGTGCCTGCACGGTAACTAATGAAAAACTGTTTTTT	CACTVTNEKLFF	TRBV30	TRBJ1-4	once	-
TGTGCCTGGAGTGTTGGAGGCCGCCCGGGCTACACCTTC	CAWSVGGRPGYTF	TRBV30	TRBJ1-2	-	-
TGTGCCAGCAGTTTACTACAGGGGGCACGTCAGCCCCAGCATTTT	CASSLLQGARQPQHF	TRBV6-6	TRBJ1-5	few	TRBD1
TGTGCCACACAGGGAGGGTCCGGGGAGCTGTTTTTT	CATQGGSGELFF	TRBV6-1	TRBJ2-2	few	-
TGTGCCAGCAGCTTAGATACAGTGATGAACACTGAAGCTTTCTTT	CASSLDTVMNTEAFF	TRBV7-9	TRBJ1-1	-	-
TGTGCCAGCAACTTCCTAGCGGGGGGCCGCTCCTACGAGCAGTACTTC	CASNFLAGGRSYEQYF	TRBV25-1	TRBJ2-7	few	TRBD2
TGCAGCGTTGAGGGACAGGGGGTCTACGAGCAGTACTTC	CSVEGQGVYEQYF	TRBV29-1	TRBJ2-7	-	TRBD1
TGCAGTGCCTGGGGACTAGATACGCAGTATTTT	CSAWGLDTQYF	TRBV20-1	TRBJ2-3	-	-
TGTGCCAGCAGTGAACTGGCGGCATATGGCTACACCTTC	CASSELAAYGYTF	TRBV6-1	TRBJ1-2	-	-
TGCGCCAGCAGCTTGGTTACCACAACCCAAGCTTTCTTT	CASSLVTTTQAFF	TRBV5-1	TRBJ1-1	-	-
TGTGCCAGCAGCGTAGAGCTAGCGGGGGGGCCAACAGATACGCAGTATTTT	CASSVELAGGPTDTQYF	TRBV9	TRBJ2-3	-	TRBD2
TGTGCCAGCAGTGAAGGGTCTATGAACACTGAAGCTTTCTTT	CASSEGSMNTEAFF	TRBV2	TRBJ1-1	-	-
TGTGCCAGCGGTTCACTTCGAAATCAGCCCCAGCATTTT	CASGSLRNQPQHF	TRBV28	TRBJ1-5	-	-
TGTGCCAGCAGCTTTAGGGACTCCACCATCCAGAACACCGGGGAGCTGTTTTTT	CASSFRDSTIQNTGELFF	TRBV11-2	TRBJ2-2	-	-
TGTGCCAGCAGCACCGGGGACAGACCCAGACAGCCCCAGCATTTT	CASSTGDRPRQPQHF	TRBV7-9	TRBJ1-5	-	TRBD1